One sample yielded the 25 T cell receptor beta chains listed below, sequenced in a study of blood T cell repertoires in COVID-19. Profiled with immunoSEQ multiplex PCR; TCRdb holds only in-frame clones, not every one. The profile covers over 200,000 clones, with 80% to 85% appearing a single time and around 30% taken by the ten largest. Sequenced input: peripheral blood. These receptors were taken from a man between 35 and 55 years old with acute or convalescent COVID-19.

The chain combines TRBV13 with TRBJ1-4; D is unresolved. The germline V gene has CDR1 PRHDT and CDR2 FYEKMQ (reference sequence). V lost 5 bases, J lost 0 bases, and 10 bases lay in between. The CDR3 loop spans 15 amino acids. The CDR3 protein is CASSPGEATNEKLFF. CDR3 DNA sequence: TGTGCCAGCAGCCCCGGCGAGGCAACTAATGAAAAACTGTTTTTT.

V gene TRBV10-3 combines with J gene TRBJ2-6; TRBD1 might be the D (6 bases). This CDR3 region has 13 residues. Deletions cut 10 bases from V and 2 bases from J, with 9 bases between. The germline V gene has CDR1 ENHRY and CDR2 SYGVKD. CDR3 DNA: TGTGCCACAGGGGCTGCTGGGGCCAACGTCCTGACTTTC. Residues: CATGAAGANVLTF.

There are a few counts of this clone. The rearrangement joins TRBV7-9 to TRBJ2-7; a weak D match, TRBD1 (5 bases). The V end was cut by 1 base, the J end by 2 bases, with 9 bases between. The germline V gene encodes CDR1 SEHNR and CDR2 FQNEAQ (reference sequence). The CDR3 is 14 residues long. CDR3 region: CASSLVQATYEQYF. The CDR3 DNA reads TGTGCCAGCAGCTTAGTACAGGCAACCTACGAGCAGTACTTC.

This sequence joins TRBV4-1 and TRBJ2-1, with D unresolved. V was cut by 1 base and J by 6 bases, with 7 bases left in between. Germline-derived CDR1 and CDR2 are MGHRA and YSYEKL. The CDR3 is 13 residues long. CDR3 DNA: TGCGCCAGCAGCCAAGGAATGGCCAATGAGCAGTTCTTC. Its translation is CASSQGMANEQFF.

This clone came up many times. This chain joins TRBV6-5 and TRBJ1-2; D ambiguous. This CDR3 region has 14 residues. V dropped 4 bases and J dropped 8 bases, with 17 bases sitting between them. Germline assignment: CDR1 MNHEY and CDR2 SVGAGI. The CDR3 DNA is TGTGCCAGCAGTTTGACAAGAGCACATAACGGCTACACCTTC. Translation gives CASSLTRAHNGYTF.

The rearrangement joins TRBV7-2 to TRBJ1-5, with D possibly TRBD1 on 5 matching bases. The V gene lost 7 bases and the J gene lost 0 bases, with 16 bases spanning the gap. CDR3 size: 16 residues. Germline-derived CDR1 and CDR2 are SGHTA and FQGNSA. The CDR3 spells CASTQSGGNSNQPQHF. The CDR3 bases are TGTGCCAGCACACAATCCGGGGGAAATAGCAATCAGCCCCAGCATTTT.

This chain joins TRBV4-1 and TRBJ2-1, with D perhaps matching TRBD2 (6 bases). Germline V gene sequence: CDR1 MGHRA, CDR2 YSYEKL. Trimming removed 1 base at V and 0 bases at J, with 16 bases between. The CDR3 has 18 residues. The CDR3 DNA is TGCGCCAGCAGCCAAGGGGGGGTAGAAAGTAACTCCTACAATGAGCAGTTCTTC. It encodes CASSQGGVESNSYNEQFF.

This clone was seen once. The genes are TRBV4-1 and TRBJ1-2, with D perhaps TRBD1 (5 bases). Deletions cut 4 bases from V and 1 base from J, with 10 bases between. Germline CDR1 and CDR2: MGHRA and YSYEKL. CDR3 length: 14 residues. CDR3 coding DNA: TGCGCCAGCAGCCCGACAGCCCGTAACTATGGCTACACCTTC. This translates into CASSPTARNYGYTF.

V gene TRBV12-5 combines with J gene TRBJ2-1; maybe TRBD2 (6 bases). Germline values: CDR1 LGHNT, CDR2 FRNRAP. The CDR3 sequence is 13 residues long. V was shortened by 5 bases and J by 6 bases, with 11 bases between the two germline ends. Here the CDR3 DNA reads TGTGCTAGTGGTCCGACTAGTTTCAATGAGCAGTTCTTC. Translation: CASGPTSFNEQFF.

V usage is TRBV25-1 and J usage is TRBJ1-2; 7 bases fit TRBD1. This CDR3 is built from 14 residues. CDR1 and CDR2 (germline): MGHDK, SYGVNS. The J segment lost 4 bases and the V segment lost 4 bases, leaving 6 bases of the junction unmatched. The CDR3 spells CASSAPGGSYGYTF. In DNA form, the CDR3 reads TGTGCCAGCAGTGCGCCAGGGGGTAGCTATGGCTACACCTTC.

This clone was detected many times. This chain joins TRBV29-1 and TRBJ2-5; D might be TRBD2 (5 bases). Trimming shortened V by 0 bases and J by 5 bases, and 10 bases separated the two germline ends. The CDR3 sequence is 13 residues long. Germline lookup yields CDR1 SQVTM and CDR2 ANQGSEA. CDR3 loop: CSVEEVGGETQYF. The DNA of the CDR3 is TGCAGCGTTGAAGAGGTGGGCGGGGAGACCCAGTACTTC.

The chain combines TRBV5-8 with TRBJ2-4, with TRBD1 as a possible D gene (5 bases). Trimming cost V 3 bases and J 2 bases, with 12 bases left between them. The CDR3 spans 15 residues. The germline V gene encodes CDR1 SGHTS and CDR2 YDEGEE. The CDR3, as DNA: TGTGCCAGCAGCTCCCAGGGATATACCAAAAACATTCAGTACTTC. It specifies CASSSQGYTKNIQYF. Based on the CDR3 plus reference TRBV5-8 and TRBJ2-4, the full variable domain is EAGVTQSPTHLIKTRGQQATLRCSPISGHTSVYWYQQALGLGLQFLLWYDEGEERNRGNFPPRFSGRQFPNYSSELNVNALELEDSALYLCASSSQGYTKNIQYFGAGTRLSVL.

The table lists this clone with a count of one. The CDR3 protein is CATSDSRGGTGRAGELFF. The DNA of the CDR3 is TGTGCCACCAGTGATTCTCGGGGGGGGACAGGGAGAGCCGGGGAGCTGTTTTTT. J is TRBJ2-2 and V is TRBV24-1, with D possibly matching TRBD1 (9 bases). Germline V gives CDR1 KGHDR, CDR2 SFDVKD. V shed 2 bases and J shed 6 bases, with 21 bases lying between them. There are 18 residues in the CDR3.

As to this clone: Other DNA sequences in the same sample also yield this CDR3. The CDR3 DNA reads TGTGCCAGCAGTGGACAGGGCCGCTATGGCTACACCTTC. The encoded protein is CASSGQGRYGYTF. The chain couples TRBV2 to TRBJ1-2; 7 nucleotides line up with TRBD1. CDR3 length equals 13 residues. Germline assignment: CDR1 SNHLY and CDR2 FYNNEI. Trimming at V came to 4 bases and at J to 4 bases, leaving 3 bases not matched to a gene.

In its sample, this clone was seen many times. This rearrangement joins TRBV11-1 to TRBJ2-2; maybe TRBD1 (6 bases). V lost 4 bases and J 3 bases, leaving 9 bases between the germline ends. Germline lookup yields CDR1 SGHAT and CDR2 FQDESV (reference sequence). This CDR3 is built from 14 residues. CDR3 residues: CASSSGTYTGELFF. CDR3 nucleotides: TGTGCCAGCAGCTCCGGGACATACACCGGGGAGCTGTTTTTT.

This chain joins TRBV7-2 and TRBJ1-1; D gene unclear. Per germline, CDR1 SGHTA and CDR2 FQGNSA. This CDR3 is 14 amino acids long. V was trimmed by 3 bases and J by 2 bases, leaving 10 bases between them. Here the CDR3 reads CASSFGGFNTEAFF. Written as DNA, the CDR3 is TGTGCCAGCAGCTTTGGAGGGTTCAACACTGAAGCTTTCTTT. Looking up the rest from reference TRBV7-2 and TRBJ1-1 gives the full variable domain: GAGVSQSPSNKVTEKGKDVELRCDPISGHTALYWYRQSLGQGLEFLIYFQGNSAPDKSGLPSDRFSAERTGGSVSTLTIQRTQQEDSAVYLCASSFGGFNTEAFFGQGTRLTVV.

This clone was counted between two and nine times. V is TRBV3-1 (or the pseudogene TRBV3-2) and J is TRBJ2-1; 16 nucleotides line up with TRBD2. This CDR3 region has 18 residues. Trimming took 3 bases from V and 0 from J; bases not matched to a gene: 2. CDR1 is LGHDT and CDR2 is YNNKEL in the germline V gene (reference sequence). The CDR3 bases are TGTGCCAGCAGCCAGGGACTAGCGGGAGGGAGCTCCTACAATGAGCAGTTCTTC. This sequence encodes CASSQGLAGGSSYNEQFF.

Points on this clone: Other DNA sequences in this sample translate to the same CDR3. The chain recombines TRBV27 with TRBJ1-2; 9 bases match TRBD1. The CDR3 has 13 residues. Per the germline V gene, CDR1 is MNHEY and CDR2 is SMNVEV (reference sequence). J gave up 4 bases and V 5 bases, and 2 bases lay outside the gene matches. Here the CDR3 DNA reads TGTGCCAGCAGTCTGGACAGGGGCTATGGCTACACCTTC. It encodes CASSLDRGYGYTF.

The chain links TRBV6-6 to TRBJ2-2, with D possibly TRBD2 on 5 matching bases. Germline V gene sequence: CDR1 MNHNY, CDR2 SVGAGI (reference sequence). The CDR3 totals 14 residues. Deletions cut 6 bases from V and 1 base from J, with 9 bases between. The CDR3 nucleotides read TGTGCCAGCAGCTTTAGCGAGAACACCGGGGAGCTGTTTTTT. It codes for CASSFSENTGELFF.

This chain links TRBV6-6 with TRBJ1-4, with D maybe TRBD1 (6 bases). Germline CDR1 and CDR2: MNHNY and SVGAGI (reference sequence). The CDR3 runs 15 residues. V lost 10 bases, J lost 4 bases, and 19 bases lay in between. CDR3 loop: CATGVGGRGNEKLFF. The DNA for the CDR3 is TGTGCCACCGGAGTGGGGGGGCGGGGTAATGAAAAACTGTTTTTT.

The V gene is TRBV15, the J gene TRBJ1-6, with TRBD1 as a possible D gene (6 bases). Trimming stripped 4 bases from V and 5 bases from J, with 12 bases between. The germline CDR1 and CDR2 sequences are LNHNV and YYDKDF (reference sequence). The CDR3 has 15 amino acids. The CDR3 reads CATSTGQTDNSPLHF. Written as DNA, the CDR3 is TGTGCCACCAGCACCGGACAGACAGATAATTCACCCCTCCACTTT.

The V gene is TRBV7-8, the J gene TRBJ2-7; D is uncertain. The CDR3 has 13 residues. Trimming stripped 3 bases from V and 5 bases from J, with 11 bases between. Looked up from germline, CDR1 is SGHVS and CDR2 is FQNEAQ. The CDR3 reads CASSFLSRDEQYF. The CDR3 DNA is TGTGCCAGCAGCTTTTTGTCTCGGGACGAGCAGTACTTC.

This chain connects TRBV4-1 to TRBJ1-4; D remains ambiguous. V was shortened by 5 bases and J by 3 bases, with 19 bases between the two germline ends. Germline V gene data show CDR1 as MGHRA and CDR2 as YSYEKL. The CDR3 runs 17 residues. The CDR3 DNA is TGCGCCAGCAGCTCGTACGCCCCGGGTGAGGCTAATGAAAAACTGTTTTTT. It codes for CASSSYAPGEANEKLFF.

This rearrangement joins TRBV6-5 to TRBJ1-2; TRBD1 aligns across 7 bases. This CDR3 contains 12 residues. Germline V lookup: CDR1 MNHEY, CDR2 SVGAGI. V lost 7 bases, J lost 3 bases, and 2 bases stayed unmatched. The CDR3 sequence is CASTQGYYGYTF. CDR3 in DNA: TGTGCCAGCACACAGGGGTACTATGGCTACACCTTC.

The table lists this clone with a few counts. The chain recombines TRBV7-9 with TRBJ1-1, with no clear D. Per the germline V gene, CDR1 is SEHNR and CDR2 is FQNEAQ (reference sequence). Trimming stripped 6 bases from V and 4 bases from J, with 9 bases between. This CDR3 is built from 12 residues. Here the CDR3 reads CASRPRSTEAFF. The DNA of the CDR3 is TGTGCCAGCAGACCTCGCAGCACTGAAGCTTTCTTT.